The 18 T cell receptor beta chains listed next were all sequenced from one sample in a study of regulatory T cells in long-lasting Graves disease. The time point is: newly diagnosed GD, antithyroid drugs for less than 3 months. Researchers made the TCR library from RNA that was extracted from PBMCs. Arm-PCR of CDR3 regions and iRepertoire HTBI primers were the basis on which TCR beta libraries were built. TCRdb re-called the multiplex PCR reads with MiXCR, one entry per CDR3 protein. The sample has a few hundred thousand distinct CDR3 sequences; around an eighth are singletons. The same sample was also studied in work on T cells in Graves' hyperthyroidism and ophthalmopathy.

This specimen was peripheral blood mononuclear cells (PBMCs), taken at new diagnosis, from a patient treated with antithyroid drugs. These receptors all come from a man in his thirties or forties with Graves disease.

The chain couples TRBV5-1 to TRBJ2-3; no clear D gene. This CDR3 has 16 amino acids. Trimming stripped 4 bases from V and 2 bases from J, with 17 bases between. CDR1 is SGHRS, CDR2 YFSETQ, per germline. CDR3 sequence: CASSGRSGSLTDTQYF. In nucleotides, the CDR3 is TGCGCCAGCAGCGGACGATCCGGGTCCCTCACAGATACGCAGTATTTT.

This clonotype was counted ten times or more. CDR3 region: CASSLLARLAGEINEQFF. The CDR3 coding sequence is TGTGCCAGCAGTTTACTCGCCCGACTAGCGGGAGAAATCAATGAGCAGTTCTTC. The chain uses TRBV27 and TRBJ2-1; TRBD2 matches 12 bases. V lost 2 bases to trimming and J lost 6 bases; unmatched junction nucleotides: 11. In germline, CDR1 is MNHEY, CDR2 SMNVEV (reference sequence). This CDR3 spans 18 amino acids.

In this sample, this clonotype turned up many times. The rearrangement links TRBV5-1 to TRBJ2-3; D not resolved. V dropped 2 bases and J dropped 4 bases, with 11 bases sitting between them. Germline V gene lookup returns CDR1 SGHRS and CDR2 YFSETQ. The CDR3 contains 14 residues. The chain's CDR3 is CASSLPSSADTQYF. The CDR3, as DNA: TGCGCCAGCAGCTTACCAAGCTCCGCAGATACGCAGTATTTT. The complete variable domain, with remaining parts taken from reference TRBV5-1 and TRBJ2-3, reads KAGVTQTPRYLIKTRGQQVTLSCSPISGHRSVSWYQQTPGQGLQFLFEYFSETQRNKGNFPGRFSGRQFSNSRSEMNVSTLELGDSALYLCASSLPSSADTQYFGPGTRLTVL.

This clonotype was detected ten times or more. The chain is built from TRBV28 and TRBJ1-5; 8 bases match TRBD1. Germline CDR1 MDHEN, CDR2 SYDVKM. CDR3 length: 17 amino acids. Germline trimming cut 5 bases from V and 3 bases from J; bases unmatched to any gene: 12. The CDR3 region has the DNA TGTGCCAGCAGTCTCCCCCACTCGGACAGGGTCAATCAGCCCCAGCATTTT. Translation gives CASSLPHSDRVNQPQHF.

Note on this clonotype: Lacking the conserved final phenylalanine or tryptophan, this CDR3 likely reflects a read error. The gene calls are TRBV5-1 and TRBJ2-5; D unresolved. In germline, CDR1 is SGHRS, CDR2 YFSETQ. This CDR3 comprises 11 residues. Between the trimmed V and J ends, which lost 5 bases and 3 bases, there was a span of 5 bases. The CDR3 region has the DNA TGCGCCAGCAGGGAAGAAGAGACCCAGTACCTC. Its translation: CASREEETQYL.

As to this clonotype: This sequence may be a read error, since a much larger clone differs from it by one base. The V gene is TRBV6-1, the J gene TRBJ2-7; 7 bases match TRBD2. The V gene end was trimmed by 4 bases and the J gene end by 2 bases; junction bases not matched to a gene: 8. The germline CDR1 and CDR2 sequences are MNHNS and SASEGT. The CDR3 is 15 amino acids. The CDR3 bases are TGTGCCAGCAGTGCTAAAGCGGGAAAAACCTACGAGCAGTACTTC. It translates to CASSAKAGKTYEQYF.

CDR3 residues: CASTPYEGIGYTF. Here the CDR3 DNA reads TGTGCCAGTACACCCTATGAGGGGATCGGCTACACCTTC. The V call is TRBV19, the J call TRBJ1-2, with D perhaps TRBD1 (5 bases). In germline, CDR1 is LNHDA, CDR2 SQIVND (reference sequence). V gave up 7 bases and J gave up 8 bases, with 17 bases separating them. This CDR3 comprises 13 residues.

Ten or more counts support this clonotype. This chain connects TRBV20-1 to TRBJ2-4, with TRBD2 as a possible D gene (6 bases). The V end was cut by 0 bases, the J end by 5 bases, with 14 bases between. Looked up from germline, CDR1 is DFQATT and CDR2 is SNEGSKA (reference sequence). This CDR3 comprises 15 residues. CDR3 residues: CSARDMRGWENIQYF. The CDR3 DNA reads TGCAGTGCTAGAGACATGCGGGGCTGGGAAAACATTCAGTACTTC.

This clonotype was seen repeatedly, ten times or more. V is TRBV3-1 and J is TRBJ2-1; D unclear. The ends were cut back, 4 bases at V and 6 bases at J, with 13 bases in the middle. This CDR3 comprises 14 residues. Germline V lookup: CDR1 LGHDT, CDR2 YNNKEL (reference sequence). The CDR3 bases are TGTGCCAGCAGCCCGACCGACGGTGGCAATGAGCAGTTCTTC. Translated: CASSPTDGGNEQFF.

To note about this clonotype: A read error may account for a junction end that differs from germline. This chain links TRBV9 with TRBJ1-1; D uncertain. The germline V gene has CDR1 SGDLS and CDR2 YYNGEE. The CDR3 is 13 residues long. CDR3 sequence: CASSVEGETETFF. The CDR3 nucleotides are TGTGCCAGCAGCGTAGAGGGAGAGACTGAAACTTTCTTT.

This clonotype was observed many times. V and J are TRBV7-9 and TRBJ2-5; D not certain. Trimming left V 5 bases short and J 1 base short, with 2 bases between. The germline CDR1 and CDR2 sequences are SEHNR and FQNEAQ (reference sequence). CDR3 size: 11 residues. The DNA for the CDR3 is TGTGCCAGCAGCATCCAAGAGACCCAGTACTTC. As protein: CASSIQETQYF.

This clonotype has at least ten counts. This chain links TRBV10-3 with TRBJ2-7, with 7 bases identical to TRBD2. Germline V gene sequence: CDR1 ENHRY, CDR2 SYGVKD. The CDR3 loop spans 16 amino acids. The ends lost 5 bases at V and 3 bases at J; junction bases unmatched: 13. CDR3 in DNA: TGTGCCATCAGTCCCCTGCTCACTAGCGCAAACTACGAGCAGTACTTC. This encodes CAISPLLTSANYEQYF.

The chain joins TRBV7-9 to TRBJ2-2; tentatively, D is TRBD2 (6 bases). The ends were cut back, 1 base at V and 6 bases at J, with 15 bases in the middle. The CDR3 length is 16 residues. The germline CDR1 and CDR2 sequences are SEHNR and FQNEAQ (reference sequence). CDR3 sequence (DNA): TGTGCCAGCAGCTTAGTTTGGTCTCCGGGAGCCGGGGAGCTGTTTTTT. Its protein is CASSLVWSPGAGELFF. Full variable domain (outside the CDR3, taken from reference TRBV7-9 and TRBJ2-2): DTGVSQNPRHKITKRGQNVTFRCDPISEHNRLYWYRQTLGQGPEFLTYFQNEAQLEKSRLLSDRFSAERPKGSFSTLEIQRTEQGDSAMYLCASSLVWSPGAGELFFGEGSRLTVL.

The gene calls are TRBV5-1 and TRBJ2-2; D is uncertain. The V end was cut by 1 base, the J end by 2 bases, with 6 bases between. The CDR3 is 14 amino acids. The germline CDR1 and CDR2 sequences are SGHRS and YFSETQ. The CDR3 region is CASSLTLNTGELFF. CDR3 DNA: TGCGCCAGCAGCTTGACCCTAAACACCGGGGAGCTGTTTTTT.

This clonotype was seen at least ten times. This chain links TRBV6-1 with TRBJ2-1; D perhaps matches TRBD2 (6 bases). Germline CDR1 is MNHNS and CDR2 is SASEGT. With 6 bases removed from V and 3 bases from J, the gap between germline ends came to 12 bases. This CDR3 is 14 amino acids long. CDR3 sequence: CASRTPDYYNEQFF. Written as DNA, the CDR3 is TGTGCCAGCAGAACTCCGGACTACTACAATGAGCAGTTCTTC.

This clonotype was observed at least ten times. The gene calls are TRBV28 and TRBJ2-7; D is uncertain. The CDR3 length is 14 residues. The V gene's germline CDR1 is MDHEN and CDR2 SYDVKM. Trimming shortened V by 6 bases and J by 1 base, and 13 bases separated the two germline ends. In DNA, the CDR3 is TGTGCCAGCAGCGAAGCTAGTACTTCCTACGAGCAGTACTTC. Protein: CASSEASTSYEQYF.

The CDR3: CASSRDEQATEAFF. The CDR3 nucleotides are TGTGCCAGCAGTAGAGACGAACAGGCCACTGAAGCTTTCTTT. This sequence joins TRBV6-4 and TRBJ1-1; possible D gene TRBD1, 5 bases. The CDR3 is 14 amino acids. Trimming shortened V by 5 bases and J by 4 bases, and 14 bases separated the two germline ends. The germline gives CDR1 MRHNA, CDR2 SNTAGT.

In its sample, this clonotype was seen many times. V and J are TRBV29-1 and TRBJ2-7; no definite D call. From germline, CDR1 is SQVTM and CDR2 ANQGSEA. Deletions cut 4 bases from V and 2 bases from J, with 9 bases between. The CDR3 has 12 residues. CDR3 in DNA: TGCAGCGTTGGCGACTTGGCCTACGAGCAGTACTTC. As protein: CSVGDLAYEQYF.